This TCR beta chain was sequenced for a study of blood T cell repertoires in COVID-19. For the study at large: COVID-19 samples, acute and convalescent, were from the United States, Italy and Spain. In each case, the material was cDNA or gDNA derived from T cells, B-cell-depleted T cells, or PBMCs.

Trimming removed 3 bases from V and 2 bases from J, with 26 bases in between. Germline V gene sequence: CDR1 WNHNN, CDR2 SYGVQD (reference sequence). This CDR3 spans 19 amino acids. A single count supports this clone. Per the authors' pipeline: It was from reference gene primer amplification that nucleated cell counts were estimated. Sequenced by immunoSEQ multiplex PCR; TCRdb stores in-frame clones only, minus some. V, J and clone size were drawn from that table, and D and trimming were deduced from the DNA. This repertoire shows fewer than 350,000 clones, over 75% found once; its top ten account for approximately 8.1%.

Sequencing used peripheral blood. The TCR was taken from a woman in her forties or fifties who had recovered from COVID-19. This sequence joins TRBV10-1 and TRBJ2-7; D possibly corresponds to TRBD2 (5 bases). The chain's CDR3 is CASSDGQYNSTLAPYEQYF. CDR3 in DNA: TGCGCCAGCAGTGATGGGCAGTACAACTCGACCCTAGCCCCCTACGAGCAGTACTTC.